This T cell receptor beta chain was profiled in a study of T cell responses to AZD1222 COVID-19 vaccine. The study, taken as a whole, reports: Spike-specific TCR breadth and depth both grew after two AZD1222 doses. Only 5 or 6 individuals given AZD1222 were seropositive at baseline. The span of vaccine-associated CD4 TCRs extended across spike, with dominance at 160-218 and 743-854. The donor group comprised mostly white British people and more females; the analysis possibly underestimated clonal diversity.

The table came from immunoSEQ multiplex PCR; TCRdb's copy has only in-frame clones and leaves some out. The repertoire holds some 97,000 clones, around 87% seen once, with 4.2% in the top ten. In regard to this clone: Its matching antigen is unknown.

The V and J ends lost 7 bases and 2 bases, in that order; junction bases with no gene match: 4. This CDR3 comprises 15 residues. CDR1 is ENHRY, CDR2 SYGVKD, per germline. V is TRBV10-3 and J is TRBJ2-1; 11 positions agree with TRBD2. The sequenced sample was peripheral blood, obtained on day 0 of MenACWY control vaccination. This clonotype was sampled from an adult in good health. CDR3 sequence: CAITGTSGAYNEQFF. The CDR3 nucleotides read TGTGCCATCACCGGGACTAGCGGAGCCTACAATGAGCAGTTCTTC.